These 16 T cell receptor beta chains were all obtained from the same sample, sequenced in a study of lymphopenia after photon versus proton radiotherapy. Some clones are missing from TCRdb's copy, which holds only in-frame ones; the method was immunoSEQ multiplex PCR. The table records 150,000 to 200,000 clones, 88% of them present only once. Sequences were derived from peripheral blood, sampled from a patient treated with photon-based radiotherapy. Receptors were obtained from a man aged 45-65 years with gastric cancer.

The chain is built from TRBV18 and TRBJ2-7; no firm D call. V was pared by 2 bases and J by 1 base, with 9 bases between. The length of the CDR3 is 14 residues. Germline V gene sequence: CDR1 KGHSH, CDR2 LQKENI. The CDR3 region is CASSPGAISYEQYF. CDR3 nucleotides: TGTGCCAGCTCACCAGGAGCGATATCCTACGAGCAGTACTTC. The variable domain in full, with the rest retrieved from reference TRBV18 and TRBJ2-7, is NAGVMQNPRHLVRRRGQEARLRCSPMKGHSHVYWYRQLPEEGLKFMVYLQKENIIDESGMPKERFSAEFPKEGPSILRIQQVVRGDSAAYFCASSPGAISYEQYFGPGTRLTVT.

This clone was seen more than once but under ten times. The chain links TRBV18 to TRBJ1-1; the match to TRBD1 covers 7 bases. V dropped 4 bases and J dropped 10; count of bases not matched to a gene: 6. The CDR3 has 12 residues. Germline V lookup: CDR1 KGHSH, CDR2 LQKENI. This chain's CDR3 is CASSRDREGAFF. In nucleotides, the CDR3 is TGTGCCAGCTCACGCGACAGGGAGGGAGCTTTCTTT.

V is TRBV4-1 and J is TRBJ1-3; D is uncertain. Trimming took 4 bases from V and 0 from J, leaving 16 bases between them. From germline, CDR1 is MGHRA and CDR2 YSYEKL. The CDR3 extends over 17 amino acids. The CDR3: CASSLTTRRSSGNTIYF. The CDR3 coding sequence is TGCGCCAGCAGCCTGACGACGAGGCGGAGCTCTGGAAACACCATATATTTT.

This chain joins TRBV28 and TRBJ2-2, with D perhaps TRBD2 (5 bases). Trimming left V 5 bases short and J 6 bases short, with 7 bases between. Germline-derived CDR1 and CDR2 are MDHEN and SYDVKM. The CDR3 extends over 12 amino acids. The CDR3 DNA reads as TGTGCCAGCAGTCTTAGCGCCGGGGAGCTGTTTTTT. Translated, it gives CASSLSAGELFF. Together with reference TRBV28 and TRBJ2-2, the CDR3 gives the full variable domain: DVKVTQSSRYLVKRTGEKVFLECVQDMDHENMFWYRQDPGLGLRLIYFSYDVKMKEKGDIPEGYSVSREKKERFSLILESASTNQTSMYLCASSLSAGELFFGEGSRLTVL.

The table lists this clone with many counts. The V call is TRBV7-9, the J call TRBJ1-4; D uncertain. CDR3 length: 15 residues. Germline assignment: CDR1 SEHNR and CDR2 FQNEAQ (reference sequence). V dropped 0 bases and J dropped 7 bases, with 12 bases sitting between them. The CDR3 nucleotides are TGTGCCAGCAGCTTAGCCCCCGGTGTGATTGAAAAACTGTTTTTT. Translated: CASSLAPGVIEKLFF.

The V call is TRBV27, the J call TRBJ2-3; 11 bases map to TRBD2. V shed 2 bases and J 3 bases; nucleotides not matched to a gene: 10. This CDR3 spans 18 amino acids. Germline V gives CDR1 MNHEY, CDR2 SMNVEV (reference sequence). The CDR3 sequence is CASSLGQTSGRGTDTQYF. CDR3 sequence (DNA): TGTGCCAGCAGTTTAGGCCAAACTAGCGGGAGAGGGACAGATACGCAGTATTTT.

V and J are TRBV28 and TRBJ2-7; D gene ambiguous. CDR3 length equals 12 residues. Germline-derived CDR1 and CDR2 are MDHEN and SYDVKM. Trimming pared 6 bases from V and 0 bases from J, leaving 6 bases between. DNA of the CDR3: TGTGCCAGCAGGACAAACTCCTACGAGCAGTACTTC. Its protein is CASRTNSYEQYF.

CDR3 sequence reads: CAWSVRGTSGSRTDTQYF. The CDR3 region has the DNA TGTGCCTGGAGTGTACGGGGGACTAGCGGGAGTAGGACAGATACGCAGTATTTT. J is TRBJ2-3 and V is TRBV30; 14 bases align to TRBD2. Germline loops: CDR1 GTSNPN, CDR2 SVGIG (reference sequence). This CDR3 has 18 amino acids. J gave up 3 bases and V 0 bases, and 8 bases lay outside the gene matches.

This clone was recorded once. The genes are TRBV11-2 and TRBJ2-7; TRBD1 is a possible D gene (6 bases). The CDR3 is made up of 13 amino acids. Germline CDR1 is SGHAT and CDR2 is FQNNGV. Trimming removed 6 bases at V and 3 bases at J, with 12 bases between. The CDR3 nucleotides read TGTGCCAGCAGTCGTGACAGGAACTACGAGCAGTACTTC. It yields the protein CASSRDRNYEQYF.

The chain carries TRBV19 and TRBJ2-7, with 10 nucleotides matching TRBD2. After removal of 8 bases from V and 6 bases from J, the junction contained 7 bases not matched to a gene. CDR3 length equals 13 residues. Germline V gene data show CDR1 as LNHDA and CDR2 as SQIVND (reference sequence). CDR3 coding DNA: TGTGCCAGTGGTGTAGCGGGAGGTGGCGAGCAGTACTTC. As protein: CASGVAGGGEQYF.

The V gene is TRBV27, the J gene TRBJ2-2, with D perhaps matching TRBD1 (5 bases). Trimming stripped 3 bases from V and 4 bases from J, with 18 bases between. This CDR3 spans 17 amino acids. CDR1 and CDR2 from the germline V gene are MNHEY and SMNVEV (reference sequence). CDR3 in amino acids: CASSFDSSYFFTGELFF. CDR3 DNA sequence: TGTGCCAGCAGTTTCGACAGCTCCTATTTTTTCACCGGGGAGCTGTTTTTT.

The chain is built from TRBV2 and TRBJ1-4; 9 positions agree with TRBD1. CDR3 length: 11 amino acids. V gave up 7 bases and J gave up 13 bases; unmatched junction bases: 4. Per germline, CDR1 SNHLY and CDR2 FYNNEI. This CDR3 is CASTGTGPLFF. DNA for the CDR3: TGTGCCAGCACCGGGACAGGGCCACTGTTTTTT.

This chain links TRBV5-1 with TRBJ2-2; 10 bases line up with TRBD2. The junction had 8 bases not matched to a gene; V was cut back by 5 bases and J by 7 bases. CDR1 SGHRS and CDR2 YFSETQ come from the germline V gene. This CDR3 contains 15 residues. CDR3 sequence: CASRSTSGNGGELFF. The CDR3 DNA sequence: TGCGCCAGCAGGTCTACTAGCGGGAATGGCGGGGAGCTGTTTTTT.

The V and J genes are TRBV2 and TRBJ2-7; D not certain. The germline V and J ends were trimmed by 7 bases and 3 bases, with 13 bases remaining between them. The germline CDR1 and CDR2 sequences are SNHLY and FYNNEI. This CDR3 has 13 amino acids. Written as DNA, the CDR3 is TGTGCCAGCAACACCTTATACTTCTACGAGCAGTACTTC. Translated, it gives CASNTLYFYEQYF.

This clone was recorded once. The genes are TRBV2 and TRBJ1-5; D is undetermined. Germline values: CDR1 SNHLY, CDR2 FYNNEI. The CDR3 runs to 13 residues. With 4 bases removed from V and 6 bases from J, the gap between germline ends came to 10 bases. CDR3 loop: CASSAGWGQPQHF. The DNA of the CDR3 is TGTGCCAGCAGTGCGGGCTGGGGTCAGCCCCAGCATTTT.

The J gene is TRBJ1-1, the V gene TRBV6-5, with unresolved D. The germline V and J ends were trimmed by 7 bases and 1 base, with 10 bases remaining between them. This CDR3 has 13 residues. Germline values: CDR1 MNHEY, CDR2 SVGAGI. CDR3 sequence (DNA): TGTGCCAGCACCCCCCCGGGGAACACTGAAGCTTTCTTT. It codes for CASTPPGNTEAFF.